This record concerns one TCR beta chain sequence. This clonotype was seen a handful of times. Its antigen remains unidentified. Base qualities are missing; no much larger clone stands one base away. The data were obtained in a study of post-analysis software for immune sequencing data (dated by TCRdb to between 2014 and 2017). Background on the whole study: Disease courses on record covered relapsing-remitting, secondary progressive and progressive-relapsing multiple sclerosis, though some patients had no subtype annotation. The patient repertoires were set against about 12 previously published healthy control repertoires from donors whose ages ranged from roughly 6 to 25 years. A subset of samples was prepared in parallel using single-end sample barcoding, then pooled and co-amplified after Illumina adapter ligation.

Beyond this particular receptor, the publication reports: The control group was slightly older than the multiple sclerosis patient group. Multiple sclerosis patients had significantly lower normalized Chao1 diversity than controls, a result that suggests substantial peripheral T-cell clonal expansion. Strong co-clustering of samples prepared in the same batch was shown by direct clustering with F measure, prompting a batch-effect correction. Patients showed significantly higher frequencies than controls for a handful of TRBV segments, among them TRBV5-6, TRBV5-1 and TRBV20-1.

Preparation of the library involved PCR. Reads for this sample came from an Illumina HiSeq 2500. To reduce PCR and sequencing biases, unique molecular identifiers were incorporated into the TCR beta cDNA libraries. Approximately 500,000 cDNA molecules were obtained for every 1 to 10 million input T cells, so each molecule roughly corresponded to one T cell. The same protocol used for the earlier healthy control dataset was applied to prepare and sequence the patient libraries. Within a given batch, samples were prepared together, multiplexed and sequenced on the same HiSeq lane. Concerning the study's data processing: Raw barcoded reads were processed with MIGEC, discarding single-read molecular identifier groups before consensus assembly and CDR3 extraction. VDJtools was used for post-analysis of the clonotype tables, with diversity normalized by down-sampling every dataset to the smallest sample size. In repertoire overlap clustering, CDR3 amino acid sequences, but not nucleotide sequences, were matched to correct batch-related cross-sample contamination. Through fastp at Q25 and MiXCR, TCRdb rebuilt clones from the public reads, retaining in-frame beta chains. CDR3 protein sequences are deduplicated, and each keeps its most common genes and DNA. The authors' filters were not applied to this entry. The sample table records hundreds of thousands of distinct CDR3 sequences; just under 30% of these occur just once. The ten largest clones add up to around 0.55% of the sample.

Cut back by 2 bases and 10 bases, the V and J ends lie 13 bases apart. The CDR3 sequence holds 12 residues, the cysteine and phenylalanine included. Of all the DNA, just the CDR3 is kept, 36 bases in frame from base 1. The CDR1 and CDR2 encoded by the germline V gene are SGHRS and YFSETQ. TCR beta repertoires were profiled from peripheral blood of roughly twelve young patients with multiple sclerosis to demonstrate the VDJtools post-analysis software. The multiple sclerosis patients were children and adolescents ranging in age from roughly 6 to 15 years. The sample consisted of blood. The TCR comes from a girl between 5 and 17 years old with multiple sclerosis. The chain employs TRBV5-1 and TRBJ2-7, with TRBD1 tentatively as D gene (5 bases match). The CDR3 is CASSLDTTGQYF. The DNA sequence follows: TGCGCCAGCAGCTTAGATACAACAGGCCAGTACTTC.